This entry lists 10 T cell receptor beta chains sequenced from one sample in a study of blood T cell repertoires in COVID-19. Produced via immunoSEQ multiplex PCR; TCRdb's table is partial and in-frame only. The table has over 300,000 clones, 80% to 90% seen once. Sequences were obtained from PBMCs or T cells enriched from blood (not recorded which). The receptors stem from a man under 40 who had recovered from COVID-19.

The rearrangement uses TRBV13 and TRBJ2-7; D remains ambiguous. Germline CDR1 is PRHDT and CDR2 is FYEKMQ (reference sequence). This CDR3 is 13 amino acids long. V was pared by 6 bases and J by 3 bases, with 12 bases between. The chain's CDR3 is CASRLAPGYEQYF. CDR3 nucleotides: TGTGCCAGCAGGTTGGCCCCAGGCTACGAGCAGTACTTC.

The chain carries TRBV5-1 and TRBJ2-1, with D possibly matching TRBD2 (5 bases). Germline V gene lookup returns CDR1 SGHRS and CDR2 YFSETQ. Trimming removed 3 bases at V and 5 bases at J, with 9 bases between. The CDR3 contains 13 residues. The CDR3 region is CASSWESHNEQFF. The CDR3 DNA sequence: TGCGCCAGCAGCTGGGAGAGCCACAATGAGCAGTTCTTC. The full variable domain, rest sourced from reference TRBV5-1 and TRBJ2-1, is KAGVTQTPRYLIKTRGQQVTLSCSPISGHRSVSWYQQTPGQGLQFLFEYFSETQRNKGNFPGRFSGRQFSNSRSEMNVSTLELGDSALYLCASSWESHNEQFFGPGTRLTVL.

The V gene is TRBV12-5, the J gene TRBJ2-1, with TRBD1 identical over 9 bases. The CDR3 runs 13 residues. Germline V gene lookup returns CDR1 LGHNT and CDR2 FRNRAP. This chain's CDR3 is CATGTGFYNEQFF. The CDR3 nucleotides read TGTGCAACCGGGACAGGGTTCTACAATGAGCAGTTCTTC.

This chain uses TRBV5-6 with TRBJ1-2; TRBD1 is a possible D gene (5 bases). The CDR3 sequence is 15 residues long. Germline V lookup: CDR1 SGHDT, CDR2 YYEEEE. V gave up 1 base and J gave up 0 bases, with 10 bases separating them. The CDR3 nucleotides are TGTGCCAGCAGCTTGAAAACAGGACCTAACTATGGCTACACCTTC. As protein: CASSLKTGPNYGYTF.

V gene TRBV5-1 combines with J gene TRBJ1-1, with 10 bases matching TRBD1. Germline V gene data show CDR1 as SGHRS and CDR2 as YFSETQ. CDR3 length: 15 amino acids. V lost 4 bases and J lost 5; bases outside the gene matches: 8. CDR3 coding DNA: TGCGCCAGCAGCGTCAGGACAGGGGGGGAGACTGAAGCTTTCTTT. Translated: CASSVRTGGETEAFF. The full variable domain, with the rest looked up from reference TRBV5-1 and TRBJ1-1, is KAGVTQTPRYLIKTRGQQVTLSCSPISGHRSVSWYQQTPGQGLQFLFEYFSETQRNKGNFPGRFSGRQFSNSRSEMNVSTLELGDSALYLCASSVRTGGETEAFFGQGTRLTVV.

This chain connects TRBV18 to TRBJ1-5; TRBD1 matches 9 bases. Germline V gene lookup returns CDR1 KGHSH and CDR2 LQKENI. V gave up 4 bases and J gave up 4 bases; unmatched junction bases: 8. The CDR3 sequence is 16 residues long. As DNA, the CDR3 is TGTGCCAGCTCACTACAGGGGGCGAATAGTAATCAGCCCCAGCATTTT. It yields the protein CASSLQGANSNQPQHF.

The chain has TRBV2 and TRBJ1-3, with D possibly matching TRBD1 (5 bases). CDR3 length: 13 residues. Trimming took off 8 bases at V and 0 bases at J, with 8 bases between the two ends. Germline CDR1 SNHLY, CDR2 FYNNEI. The CDR3 DNA reads TGTGCCAGCGACAGCTCCTCTGGAAACACCATATATTTT. It is translated as CASDSSSGNTIYF. Full variable domain (remainder filled in from reference TRBV2 and TRBJ1-3): EPEVTQTPSHQVTQMGQEVILRCVPISNHLYFYWYRQILGQKVEFLVSFYNNEISEKSEIFDDQFSVERPDGSNFTLKIRSTKLEDSAMYFCASDSSSGNTIYFGEGSWLTVV.

The chain has TRBV5-1 and TRBJ1-1; 11 bases match TRBD1. The junction had 5 bases not matched to a gene; V was cut back by 5 bases and J by 2 bases. This CDR3 is 15 amino acids long. Germline CDR1 SGHRS, CDR2 YFSETQ. Here the CDR3 reads CASRTRTGGNTEAFF. CDR3 nucleotide sequence: TGCGCCAGCAGAACCAGGACAGGGGGCAACACTGAAGCTTTCTTT.

The rearrangement links TRBV10-3 to TRBJ2-1, with 10 bases fitting TRBD1. The J segment lost 9 bases and the V segment lost 8 bases, leaving 13 bases of the junction unmatched. Germline V gene lookup returns CDR1 ENHRY and CDR2 SYGVKD. This CDR3 is built from 15 residues. The CDR3, as DNA: TGTGCCATCCGGGAAAGGGACAGGGGTTCAGGTGAGCAGTTCTTC. This encodes CAIRERDRGSGEQFF.

V and J are TRBV3-1 (or the pseudogene TRBV3-2) and TRBJ2-3; 13 bases agree with TRBD2. The CDR3 has 17 residues. J was trimmed by 6 bases and V by 2 bases; bases with no gene match: 8. Germline V gene data show CDR1 as LGHDT and CDR2 as YNNKEL (reference sequence). This chain's CDR3 is CASSQLLAGGPTDTQYF. In nucleotides, the CDR3 is TGTGCCAGCAGCCAATTACTAGCGGGGGGGCCAACCGATACGCAGTATTTT.